This T cell receptor beta chain came from a study of CD8+CD57+ T cells in acquired aplastic anemia. Across the study: Sorted CD4+ and CD8+ cells yielded roughly 3 ug of DNA on average. Findings of the study overall: Comparison of patients with controls identified about 27 shared CD8+ CDR3 sequences. Statistical testing detected no significant gap in CD8+ Simpson's diversity between patients and controls.

Trimming shortened V by 5 bases and J by 0 bases, and 2 bases separated the two germline ends. The CDR3 is 11 amino acids. Germline CDR1 is SNHLY and CDR2 is FYNNEI. Profiles of TCR beta VDJ and CDR3 were generated from a genomic DNA template. TCRdb re-called the reads through MiXCR, storing one row per CDR3 protein. This sample yields about 220,000 distinct CDR3 sequences, of which roughly 33% are seen a single time; roughly 1.1% belongs to the top ten. This clonotype was detected ten times or more. The antigen is not known. The chain carries TRBV2 and TRBJ2-7; D uncertain. This TCR was sampled from a human donor in good health, serving as a control. Specimen: sorted CD4+, CD8+, or CD8+CD57+ T cells (not recorded which) from PBMCs. The CDR3 nucleotides are TGTGCCAGCAGTATCTCCTACGAGCAGTACTTC. Translated: CASSISYEQYF.